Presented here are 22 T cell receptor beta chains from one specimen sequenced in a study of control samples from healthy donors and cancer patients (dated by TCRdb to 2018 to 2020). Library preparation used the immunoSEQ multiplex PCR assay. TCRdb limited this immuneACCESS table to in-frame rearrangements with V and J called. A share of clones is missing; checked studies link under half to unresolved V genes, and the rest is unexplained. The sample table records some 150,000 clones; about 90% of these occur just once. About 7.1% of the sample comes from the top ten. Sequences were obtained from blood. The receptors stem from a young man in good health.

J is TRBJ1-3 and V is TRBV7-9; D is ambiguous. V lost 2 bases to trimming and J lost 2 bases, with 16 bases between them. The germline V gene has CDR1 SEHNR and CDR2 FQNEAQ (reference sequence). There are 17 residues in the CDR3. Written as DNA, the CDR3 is TGTGCCAGCAGCTTAAAAGTCAACCTGGGCCCTGGAAACACCATATATTTT. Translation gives CASSLKVNLGPGNTIYF.

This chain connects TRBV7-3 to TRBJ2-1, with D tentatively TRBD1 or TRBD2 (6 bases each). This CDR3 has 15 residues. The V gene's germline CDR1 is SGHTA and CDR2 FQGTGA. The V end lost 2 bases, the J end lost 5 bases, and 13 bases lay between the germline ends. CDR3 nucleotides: TGTGCCAGCAGCTTATTTGGGGGGCCTAACAATGAGCAGTTCTTC. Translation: CASSLFGGPNNEQFF.

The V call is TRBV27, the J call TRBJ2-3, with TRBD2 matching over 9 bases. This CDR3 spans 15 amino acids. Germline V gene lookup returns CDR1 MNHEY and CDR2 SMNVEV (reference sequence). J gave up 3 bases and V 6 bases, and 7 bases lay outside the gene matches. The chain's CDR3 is CASRSGLATTDTQYF. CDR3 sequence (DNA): TGTGCCAGCAGATCCGGACTAGCGACTACAGATACGCAGTATTTT.

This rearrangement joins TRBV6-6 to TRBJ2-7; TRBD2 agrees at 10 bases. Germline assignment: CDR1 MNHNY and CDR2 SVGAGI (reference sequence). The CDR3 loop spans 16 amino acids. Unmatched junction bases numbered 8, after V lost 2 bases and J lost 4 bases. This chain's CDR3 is CASSYRAGGLGYEQYF. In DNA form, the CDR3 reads TGTGCCAGCAGTTACAGAGCGGGGGGGCTCGGGTACGAGCAGTACTTC.

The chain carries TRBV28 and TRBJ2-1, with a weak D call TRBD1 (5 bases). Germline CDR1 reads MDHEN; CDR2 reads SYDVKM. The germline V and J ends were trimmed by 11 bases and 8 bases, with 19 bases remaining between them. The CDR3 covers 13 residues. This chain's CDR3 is CAARGGARDEQFF. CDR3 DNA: TGTGCCGCTAGAGGTGGGGCTCGGGATGAGCAGTTCTTC.

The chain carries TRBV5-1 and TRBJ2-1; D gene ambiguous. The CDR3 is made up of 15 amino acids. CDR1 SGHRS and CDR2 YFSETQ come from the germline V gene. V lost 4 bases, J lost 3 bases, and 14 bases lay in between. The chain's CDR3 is CASSGVSGFYNEQFF. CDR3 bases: TGCGCCAGCAGCGGAGTAAGTGGATTCTACAATGAGCAGTTCTTC.

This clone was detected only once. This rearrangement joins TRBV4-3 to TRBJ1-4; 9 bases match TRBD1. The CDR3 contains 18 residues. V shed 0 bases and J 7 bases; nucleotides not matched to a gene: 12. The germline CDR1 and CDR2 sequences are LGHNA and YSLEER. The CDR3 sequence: CASSQDRHRGHEVEKLFF. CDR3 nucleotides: TGCGCCAGCAGCCAAGATCGCCACAGGGGGCATGAAGTTGAAAAACTGTTTTTT.

In nucleotides, the CDR3 is TGCGCCAGCAGTCAATCCTGGAGGGCTGCTCGAGAGACCCAGTACTTC. This codes for CASSQSWRAARETQYF. The gene calls are TRBV23-1 and TRBJ2-5; D might be TRBD2 (6 bases). TRBV23-1 qualifies as an ORF whose function is uncertain. Trimming shortened V by 0 bases and J by 4 bases, and 15 bases separated the two germline ends. The CDR3 has 16 amino acids.

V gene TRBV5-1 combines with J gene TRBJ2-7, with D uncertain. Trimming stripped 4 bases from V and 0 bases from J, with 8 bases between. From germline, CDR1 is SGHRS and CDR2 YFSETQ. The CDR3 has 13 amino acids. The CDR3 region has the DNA TGCGCCAGCAGCCCGAGGAGCTCCTACGAGCAGTACTTC. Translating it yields CASSPRSSYEQYF.

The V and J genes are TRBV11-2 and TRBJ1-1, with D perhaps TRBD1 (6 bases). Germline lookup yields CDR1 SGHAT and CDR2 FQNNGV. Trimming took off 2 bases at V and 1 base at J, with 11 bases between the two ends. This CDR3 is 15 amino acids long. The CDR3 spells CASSLLGHTNTEAFF. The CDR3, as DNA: TGTGCCAGCAGCTTACTGGGACATACGAACACTGAAGCTTTCTTT.

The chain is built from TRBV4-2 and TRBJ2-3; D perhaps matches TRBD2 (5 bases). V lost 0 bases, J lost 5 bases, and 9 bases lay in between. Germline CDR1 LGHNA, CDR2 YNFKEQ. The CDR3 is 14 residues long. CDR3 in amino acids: CASSQEGRGDTQYF. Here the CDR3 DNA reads TGTGCCAGCAGCCAAGAGGGTCGGGGAGATACGCAGTATTTT.

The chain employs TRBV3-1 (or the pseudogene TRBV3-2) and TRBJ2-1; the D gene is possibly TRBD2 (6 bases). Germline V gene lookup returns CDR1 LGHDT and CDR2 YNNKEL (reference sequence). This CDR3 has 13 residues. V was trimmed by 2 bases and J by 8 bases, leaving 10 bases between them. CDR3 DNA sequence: TGTGCCAGCAGCCAATGGTCGGGAGATGAGCAGTTCTTC. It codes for CASSQWSGDEQFF.

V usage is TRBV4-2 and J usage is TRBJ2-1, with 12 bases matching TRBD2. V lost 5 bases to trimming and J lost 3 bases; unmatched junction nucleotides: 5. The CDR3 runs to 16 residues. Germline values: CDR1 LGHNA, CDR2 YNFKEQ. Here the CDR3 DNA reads TGTGCCAGCAGCACTAGGACTAGCGGGGACTACAATGAGCAGTTCTTC. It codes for CASSTRTSGDYNEQFF.

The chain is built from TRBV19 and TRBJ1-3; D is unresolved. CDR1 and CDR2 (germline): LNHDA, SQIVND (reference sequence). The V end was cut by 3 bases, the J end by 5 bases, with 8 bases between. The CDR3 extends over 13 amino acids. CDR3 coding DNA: TGTGCCAGTAGTATGCACAATAGAAACACCATATATTTT. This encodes CASSMHNRNTIYF. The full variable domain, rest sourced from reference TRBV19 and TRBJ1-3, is DGGITQSPKYLFRKEGQNVTLSCEQNLNHDAMYWYRQDPGQGLRLIYYSQIVNDFQKGDIAEGYSVSREKKESFPLTVTSAQKNPTAFYLCASSMHNRNTIYFGEGSWLTVV.

The DNA for the CDR3 is TGCGCCAGCAGCCCAGAGGGGGCAGCTTCGAACACTGAAGCTTTCTTT. It codes for CASSPEGAASNTEAFF. V and J are TRBV4-1 and TRBJ1-1, with 7 nucleotides matching TRBD1. J lost 1 base, V lost 4 bases, and 9 bases had no gene match. The V gene's germline CDR1 is MGHRA and CDR2 YSYEKL. The CDR3 length is 16 residues.

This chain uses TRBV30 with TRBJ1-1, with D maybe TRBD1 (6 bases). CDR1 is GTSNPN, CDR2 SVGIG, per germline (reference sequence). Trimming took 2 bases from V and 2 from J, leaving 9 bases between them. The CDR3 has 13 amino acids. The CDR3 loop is CAWSRQENTEAFF. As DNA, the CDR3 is TGTGCCTGGAGTCGACAGGAAAACACTGAAGCTTTCTTT.

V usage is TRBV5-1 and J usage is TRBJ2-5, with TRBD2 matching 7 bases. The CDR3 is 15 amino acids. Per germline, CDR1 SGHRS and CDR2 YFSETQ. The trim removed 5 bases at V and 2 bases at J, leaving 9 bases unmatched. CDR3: CASSPTDGRQETQYF. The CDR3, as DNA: TGCGCCAGCAGTCCGACCGACGGGAGGCAAGAGACCCAGTACTTC.

This CDR3 reads CASSPRDKANYGYTF. In nucleotides, the CDR3 is TGTGCCAGCAGCCCCCGGGACAAAGCTAACTATGGCTACACCTTC. The chain recombines TRBV11-2 with TRBJ1-2, with D possibly being TRBD1 (6 bases). CDR3 length equals 15 residues. The germline V gene has CDR1 SGHAT and CDR2 FQNNGV. With 5 bases removed from V and 0 bases from J, the gap between germline ends came to 13 bases.

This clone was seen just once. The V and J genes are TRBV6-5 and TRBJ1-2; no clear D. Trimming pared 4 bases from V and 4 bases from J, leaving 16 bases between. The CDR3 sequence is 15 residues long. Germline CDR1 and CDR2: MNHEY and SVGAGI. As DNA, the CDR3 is TGTGCCAGCAGTTCATGGAGAGGGAACGGCTATGGCTACACCTTC. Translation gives CASSSWRGNGYGYTF.

This chain's CDR3 is CASSDPGAPDTQYF. Written as DNA, the CDR3 is TGTGCCAGCAGCGACCCGGGGGCCCCAGATACGCAGTATTTT. The V gene is TRBV9, the J gene TRBJ2-3; D might be TRBD1 or TRBD2, each matching 6 bases. The CDR3 has 14 amino acids. CDR1 SGDLS and CDR2 YYNGEE come from the germline V gene. Deletions cut 3 bases from V and 4 bases from J, with 12 bases between.

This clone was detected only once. CDR3 protein: CAWGDSLRTDTQYF. The CDR3 DNA reads TGTGCCTGGGGGGACAGCCTCCGCACAGATACGCAGTATTTT. The chain has TRBV6-5 and TRBJ2-3, with D perhaps TRBD1 (7 bases). The CDR3 consists of 14 residues. Trimming shortened V by 11 bases and J by 1 base, and 16 bases separated the two germline ends. Per the germline V gene, CDR1 is MNHEY and CDR2 is SVGAGI.

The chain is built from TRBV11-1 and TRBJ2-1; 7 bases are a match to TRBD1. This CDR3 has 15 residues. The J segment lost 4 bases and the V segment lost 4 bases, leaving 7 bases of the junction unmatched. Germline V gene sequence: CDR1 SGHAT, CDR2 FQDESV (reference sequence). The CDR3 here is CASSSDGTEYNEQFF. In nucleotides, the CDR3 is TGTGCCAGCAGCTCAGACGGGACAGAATACAATGAGCAGTTCTTC.